There are many counts of the clone carrying this TCR beta chain. The antigen is not known. Deletions cut 1 base from V and 10 bases from J, with 5 bases between. The germline V gene has CDR1 SEHNR and CDR2 FQNEAQ (reference sequence). This CDR3 region has 12 residues. These data come from a study of T-cell reconstitution after alpha-beta-depleted transplantation in children. The library targeted TCRbeta and was prepared with unique molecular identifiers. Via MiXCR, TCRdb re-called the PCR reads, giving one row per CDR3 protein. The sample consists of approximately 290,000 distinct CDR3 sequences, around a tenth of them appearing once. Study-level results: It was reported that alpha-beta T cells came from several hundred expanded graft clones (about two months after transplant). Surviving recipient T cells and intrathymic progenitors accounted for some patients' high TCRbeta diversity at day 60. T cells produced anew were the main source of T-cell counts and diversity one year after transplant.

The receptor comes from a male patient between 2 and 10 years old who had a stem cell transplant for chronic granulomatous disease, so the T cells may come from the graft donor. The genes are TRBV7-9 and TRBJ1-6; D remains unclear. The material was peripheral blood, obtained 180 days after TCRalphabeta/CD19-depleted stem cell transplant. In nucleotides, the CDR3 is TGTGCCAGCAGCTTAGAGGCCTCACCCCTCCACTTT. Its translation: CASSLEASPLHF.